These 7 T cell receptor beta chains share one sample of origin, sequenced in a study of control samples from healthy donors and cancer patients. Generated by immunoSEQ multiplex PCR, the TCRdb table keeps only in-frame clones and is missing some. The sample contains approximately 100,000 clones, 75% to 90% of which appear only once. Source material: blood. The source is a man aged 25-40 years in good health.

This clone was seen only once. The rearrangement links TRBV28 to TRBJ1-5; TRBD1 matches 7 bases. The CDR3 is 15 amino acids. Germline-derived CDR1 and CDR2 are MDHEN and SYDVKM. The V segment lost 3 bases and the J segment 5 bases; nucleotides outside the gene matches: 7. The CDR3 loop reads CASSLTGKGDQPQHF. CDR3 bases: TGTGCCAGCAGTTTGACAGGGAAGGGAGATCAGCCCCAGCATTTT.

The genes are TRBV30 and TRBJ1-2; D not resolved. CDR1 and CDR2 (germline): GTSNPN, SVGIG (reference sequence). V was clipped by 1 base and J by 4 bases, with 10 bases between them. This CDR3 contains 13 residues. The DNA for the CDR3 is TGTGCCTGGAGTGGGAGCAGCTTCTATGGCTACACCTTC. It is translated as CAWSGSSFYGYTF.

This chain links TRBV12-5 with TRBJ1-5; D gene ambiguous. The CDR3 sequence is 11 residues long. Germline V gives CDR1 LGHNT, CDR2 FRNRAP. The V end was cut by 4 bases, the J end by 7 bases, with 5 bases between. CDR3 loop: CASGSWQPQHF. CDR3 DNA sequence: TGTGCTAGTGGTTCCTGGCAGCCCCAGCATTTT.

The genes are TRBV19 and TRBJ1-3, with D uncertain. CDR3 size: 12 residues. V was pared by 8 bases and J by 9 bases, with 14 bases between. CDR1 and CDR2 from the germline V gene are LNHDA and SQIVND (reference sequence). CDR3 sequence (DNA): TGTGCCAGTCGTACAGACCTTGGCACCATATATTTT. It specifies CASRTDLGTIYF.

The rearrangement uses TRBV5-6 and TRBJ2-5, with D possibly being TRBD2 (6 bases). The CDR3 sequence is 17 residues long. CDR1 SGHDT and CDR2 YYEEEE come from the germline V gene. The V end was cut by 3 bases, the J end by 0 bases, with 18 bases between. The chain's CDR3 is CASSSIDPRDYQETQYF. The CDR3 DNA is TGTGCCAGCAGCTCAATCGACCCCCGGGACTACCAAGAGACCCAGTACTTC.

The chain couples TRBV9 to TRBJ2-3, with 8 bases fitting TRBD2. From germline, CDR1 is SGDLS and CDR2 YYNGEE. This CDR3 comprises 15 residues. With V trimmed by 0 bases and J by 8 bases, 8 bases remained unmatched. CDR3 protein: CASSVGRGGLGTQYF. CDR3 nucleotides: TGTGCCAGCAGCGTAGGTCGGGGGGGGCTCGGTACGCAGTATTTT.

The chain recombines TRBV6-4 with TRBJ2-7, with D unclear. Germline V gene lookup returns CDR1 MRHNA and CDR2 SNTAGT. Trimming pared 4 bases from V and 0 bases from J, leaving 16 bases between. This CDR3 is 16 amino acids long. The CDR3 DNA sequence: TGTGCCAGCAGTGGGGCTGCGAGACCGAACTCCTACGAGCAGTACGTC. It specifies CASSGAARPNSYEQYV.